The subject of this entry is one TCR beta chain. The antigen remains unidentified. These data are taken from a study of T cells in localized non-small cell lung cancer. The study, taken as a whole, reports: Median roughly 57 top-100 tumor clones were shared with paired adjacent lung.

Profiling relied on immunoSEQ multiplex PCR, and the TCRdb table lists in-frame clones only, not all of them. The sample gives about 48,000 clones, about 80% of which show up once; about a sixth is in the top ten. The CDR3 sequence is 20 residues long. V shed 0 bases, J shed 1 base, and the junction held 11 bases outside the gene matches. CDR1 and CDR2 (germline): SGHNT, YYREEE (reference sequence). The chain recombines TRBV5-4 with TRBJ2-3; 13 bases fit TRBD2. This sequence originates from a man aged 35-75 years with stage I squamous cell lung carcinoma. The specimen comprised peripheral blood, sampled before any cancer treatment. The CDR3 DNA reads TGTGCCAGCAGCTTGGCCGAGGGACTAGCGGGGCCCTACGGCACAGATACGCAGTATTTT. This encodes CASSLAEGLAGPYGTDTQYF.